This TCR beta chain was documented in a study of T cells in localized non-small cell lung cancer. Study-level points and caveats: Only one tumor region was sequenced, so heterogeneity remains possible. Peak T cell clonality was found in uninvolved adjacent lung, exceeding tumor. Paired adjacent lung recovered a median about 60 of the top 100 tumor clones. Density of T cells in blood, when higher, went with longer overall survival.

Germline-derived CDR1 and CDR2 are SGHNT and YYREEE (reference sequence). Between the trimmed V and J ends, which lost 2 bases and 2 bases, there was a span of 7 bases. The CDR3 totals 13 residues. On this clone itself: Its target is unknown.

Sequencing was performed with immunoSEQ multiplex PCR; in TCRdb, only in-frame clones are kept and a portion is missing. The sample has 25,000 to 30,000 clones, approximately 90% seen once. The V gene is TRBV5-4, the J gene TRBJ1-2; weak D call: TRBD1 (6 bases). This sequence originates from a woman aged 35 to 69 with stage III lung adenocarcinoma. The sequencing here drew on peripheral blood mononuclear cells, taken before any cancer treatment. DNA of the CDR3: TGTGCCAGCAGCTTCCAGGGGAACTATGGCTACACCTTC. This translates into CASSFQGNYGYTF. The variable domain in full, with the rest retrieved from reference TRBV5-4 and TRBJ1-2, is ETGVTQSPTHLIKTRGQQVTLRCSSQSGHNTVSWYQQALGQGPQFIFQYYREEENGRGNFPPRFSGLQFPNYSSELNVNALELDDSALYLCASSFQGNYGYTFGSGTRLTVV.